The rows below give T cell receptor beta chains drawn from one sample of a study of blood T cell repertoires in COVID-19. Produced via immunoSEQ multiplex PCR; TCRdb's table is partial and in-frame only. The repertoire has 100,000 to 150,000 clones, 88% of them found once; the top ten carry approximately 10%. Sequences were obtained from peripheral blood. These TCRs come from a man in his forties or fifties with acute or convalescent COVID-19. CDR3s include the opening cysteine and the closing phenylalanine or tryptophan. D genes are given only for firm matches. Only part of the rows carry a size: once, few, many, or a class if the clone is expanded.

j_call: TRBJ2-7; clone_size: .; v_call: TRBV6-5; d_call: TRBD2; cdr3_nt: TGTGCCAGCATCCCTATGGGGGCGGGAGGGGAGCAGTACTTC; cdr3_aa: CASIPMGAGGEQYF
j_call: TRBJ1-1; clone_size: .; v_call: TRBV3-1/TRBV3-2; d_call: .; cdr3_nt: TGTGCCAGCAGCCAAGACATTCCGGGCACTGAAGCTTTCTTT; cdr3_aa: CASSQDIPGTEAFF
j_call: TRBJ2-7; clone_size: .; v_call: TRBV2; d_call: TRBD2; cdr3_nt: TGTGCCAGCAAGATAGCGGGAGGGCCTGTCGAGCAGTACTTC; cdr3_aa: CASKIAGGPVEQYF
j_call: TRBJ2-4; clone_size: once; v_call: TRBV27; d_call: .; cdr3_nt: TGTGCCAGCAGTTCCGCAGCACAGGGAAACATTCAGTACTTC; cdr3_aa: CASSSAAQGNIQYF
j_call: TRBJ1-1; clone_size: .; v_call: TRBV18; d_call: .; cdr3_nt: TGTGCCAGCTCACCACTATCAGGGGCCACTGAAGCTTTCTTT; cdr3_aa: CASSPLSGATEAFF
j_call: TRBJ1-1; clone_size: .; v_call: TRBV5-1; d_call: TRBD1; cdr3_nt: TGCGCCAGCAGCACCGGGACAGGGGGCATGAACACTGAAGCTTTCTTT; cdr3_aa: CASSTGTGGMNTEAFF
j_call: TRBJ1-2; clone_size: .; v_call: TRBV18; d_call: .; cdr3_nt: TGTGCCAGCTCACGGGCCGGGACTGTGATTGGCTACACCTTC; cdr3_aa: CASSRAGTVIGYTF
j_call: TRBJ2-1; clone_size: .; v_call: TRBV28; d_call: TRBD1; cdr3_nt: TGTGCCAGCAGTTTAGGTAAACAGGGGATAAATGAGCAGTTCTTC; cdr3_aa: CASSLGKQGINEQFF
j_call: TRBJ1-2; clone_size: .; v_call: TRBV5-6; d_call: TRBD1; cdr3_nt: TGTGCCAGCAGCTTGGACAGGGGATCCAATGGCTACACCTTC; cdr3_aa: CASSLDRGSNGYTF
j_call: TRBJ1-1; clone_size: .; v_call: TRBV27; d_call: .; cdr3_nt: TGTGCCAGCAGTCACGGGACAATGAACACTGAAGCTTTCTTT; cdr3_aa: CASSHGTMNTEAFF
j_call: TRBJ2-5; clone_size: .; v_call: TRBV19; d_call: .; cdr3_nt: TGTGCCAGTAGTTCAAGGGGGACCCAGTACTTC; cdr3_aa: CASSSRGTQYF
j_call: TRBJ1-1; clone_size: .; v_call: TRBV10-2; d_call: .; cdr3_nt: TGCGCCAGCAGAGAAACAGGGACGTACACTGAAGCTTTCTTT; cdr3_aa: CASRETGTYTEAFF
j_call: TRBJ2-1; clone_size: .; v_call: TRBV12-3/TRBV12-4; d_call: .; cdr3_nt: TGTGCCAGCAGCTATGATCTGGCGGGGCAGTTCTTC; cdr3_aa: CASSYDLAGQFF
j_call: TRBJ2-7; clone_size: few; v_call: TRBV27; d_call: .; cdr3_nt: TGTGCCAGCAGTCCATCCTCCTCGGGGTATAGAGGCGACTACGAGCAGTACTTC; cdr3_aa: CASSPSSSGYRGDYEQYF
j_call: TRBJ1-4; clone_size: .; v_call: TRBV30; d_call: .; cdr3_nt: TGTGCCTGGAGCTCGGAGAAAGAAAAACTGTTTTTT; cdr3_aa: CAWSSEKEKLFF
j_call: TRBJ2-3; clone_size: .; v_call: TRBV6-5; d_call: TRBD2; cdr3_nt: TGTGCCAGCAGACTAGCGGGGGGAGGCGCAGATACGCAGTATTTT; cdr3_aa: CASRLAGGGADTQYF
j_call: TRBJ1-1; clone_size: .; v_call: TRBV18; d_call: .; cdr3_nt: TGTGCCAGCTCCCCGGACACTGAAGCTTTCTTT; cdr3_aa: CASSPDTEAFF
j_call: TRBJ2-2; clone_size: few; v_call: TRBV11-1; d_call: .; cdr3_nt: TGTGCCAGCAGCTCCGCGGTGAACACCGGGGAGCTGTTTTTT; cdr3_aa: CASSSAVNTGELFF
j_call: TRBJ1-5; clone_size: .; v_call: TRBV7-2; d_call: .; cdr3_nt: TGTGCCAGCAGCTCCCCGTCGGGAGGGGGACAGCCCCAGCATTTT; cdr3_aa: CASSSPSGGGQPQHF
j_call: TRBJ2-1; clone_size: .; v_call: TRBV5-4; d_call: .; cdr3_nt: TGTGCCAGCAGCCCAACAGGGCTTGTATTCGATGAGCAGTTCTTC; cdr3_aa: CASSPTGLVFDEQFF
j_call: TRBJ2-1; clone_size: .; v_call: TRBV10-2; d_call: TRBD2; cdr3_nt: TGCGCCAGCACCAAAAGACTAGCGGAGATTAATGAGCAGTTCTTC; cdr3_aa: CASTKRLAEINEQFF
j_call: TRBJ1-1; clone_size: .; v_call: TRBV18; d_call: TRBD1; cdr3_nt: TGTGCCAGCTCACTCTCGACAGGGGGGAACACTGAAGCTTTCTTT; cdr3_aa: CASSLSTGGNTEAFF
j_call: TRBJ1-5; clone_size: .; v_call: TRBV19; d_call: .; cdr3_nt: TGTGCCAGTAGTATTTCAGGGGTCAATCAGCCCCAGCATTTT; cdr3_aa: CASSISGVNQPQHF
j_call: TRBJ1-1; clone_size: .; v_call: TRBV19; d_call: .; cdr3_nt: TGTGCCAGTAGTAAGGGGGACACTGAAGCTTTCTTT; cdr3_aa: CASSKGDTEAFF
j_call: TRBJ1-5; clone_size: .; v_call: TRBV28; d_call: TRBD1; cdr3_nt: TGTGCCAGCAGGCAAGGGACAGGGGACCTCCCAGATCAGCCCCAGCATTTT; cdr3_aa: CASRQGTGDLPDQPQHF
j_call: TRBJ1-4; clone_size: .; v_call: TRBV27; d_call: TRBD1; cdr3_nt: TGTGCCAGCAGTTTATGGTCGCTTATGGGCCGAAGGACAGGTCAGAATGAAAAACTGTTTTTT; cdr3_aa: CASSLWSLMGRRTGQNEKLFF
j_call: TRBJ2-2; clone_size: .; v_call: TRBV28; d_call: .; cdr3_nt: TGTGCCAGCAGTCGCCGGCAGGCCTACACCGGGGAGCTGTTTTTT; cdr3_aa: CASSRRQAYTGELFF
j_call: TRBJ1-2; clone_size: .; v_call: TRBV18; d_call: TRBD1; cdr3_nt: TGTGCCAGCTCACCGGCCGGGACAGGTGACTATGGCTACACCTTC; cdr3_aa: CASSPAGTGDYGYTF
j_call: TRBJ1-2; clone_size: .; v_call: TRBV2; d_call: TRBD1; cdr3_nt: TGTGCCAGCAGTGCTTCAGGACAGGGATTGCGTGGCTACACCTTC; cdr3_aa: CASSASGQGLRGYTF
j_call: TRBJ1-2; clone_size: .; v_call: TRBV6-5; d_call: .; cdr3_nt: TGTGCCAGCAGCCTAGCCAGTGGCTCTGGCTACACCTTC; cdr3_aa: CASSLASGSGYTF
j_call: TRBJ1-1; clone_size: few; v_call: TRBV20-1; d_call: TRBD1; cdr3_nt: TGCAGTGCTAGTCGTCAGGGGGGCACTGAAGCTTTCTTT; cdr3_aa: CSASRQGGTEAFF
j_call: TRBJ2-3; clone_size: .; v_call: TRBV10-1; d_call: TRBD2; cdr3_nt: TGCGCCAGCAGTGAATCTAGCGGCCGCACAGATACGCAGTATTTT; cdr3_aa: CASSESSGRTDTQYF
j_call: TRBJ2-7; clone_size: .; v_call: TRBV28; d_call: .; cdr3_nt: TGTGCCAGCAGTGCAGGTTTGACAGATAAAGAGCAGTACTTC; cdr3_aa: CASSAGLTDKEQYF
j_call: TRBJ1-6; clone_size: .; v_call: TRBV5-1; d_call: TRBD1; cdr3_nt: TGCGCCAGCAGCTTGAAAACAGGGGGAGAACCCCTCCACTTT; cdr3_aa: CASSLKTGGEPLHF
j_call: TRBJ1-4; clone_size: .; v_call: TRBV28; d_call: .; cdr3_nt: TGTGCCAGCAGTTTCAATGAGCAGGGTAATGAAAAACTGTTTTTT; cdr3_aa: CASSFNEQGNEKLFF
j_call: TRBJ1-2; clone_size: .; v_call: TRBV28; d_call: .; cdr3_nt: TGTGCCAGCAGTCCGAACCCCCACAGGGATGGTGGCTACACCTTC; cdr3_aa: CASSPNPHRDGGYTF
j_call: TRBJ1-1; clone_size: .; v_call: TRBV29-1; d_call: .; cdr3_nt: TGCAGCGTTGGTGGGCAGTTAAACACTGAAGCTTTCTTT; cdr3_aa: CSVGGQLNTEAFF
j_call: TRBJ1-6; clone_size: .; v_call: TRBV6-1; d_call: TRBD1; cdr3_nt: TGTGCCAGCAGTGAAGAGGTAAGGGGGCGGACACCCCTCCACTTT; cdr3_aa: CASSEEVRGRTPLHF
j_call: TRBJ2-1; clone_size: .; v_call: TRBV2; d_call: TRBD2; cdr3_nt: TGTGCCAGCAGTCTAGCGGGATGGGAGCAGTTCTTC; cdr3_aa: CASSLAGWEQFF
j_call: TRBJ1-1; clone_size: .; v_call: TRBV5-1; d_call: .; cdr3_nt: TGCGCCAGCAGCTTACAGGGCGGGAACACTGAAGCTTTCTTT; cdr3_aa: CASSLQGGNTEAFF
j_call: TRBJ1-2; clone_size: .; v_call: TRBV19; d_call: .; cdr3_nt: TGTGCCAGTAGAACGAGGGAGACTGGCTACACCTTC; cdr3_aa: CASRTRETGYTF
j_call: TRBJ1-5; clone_size: once; v_call: TRBV9; d_call: .; cdr3_nt: TGTGCCAGCAGCTTTGGCGGGGACCCACCTGGCAATCAGCCCCAGCATTTT; cdr3_aa: CASSFGGDPPGNQPQHF